Listed here are 10 T cell receptor beta chains from one sample, sequenced in a study of blood T cell repertoires in COVID-19. Profiled with immunoSEQ multiplex PCR; TCRdb holds only in-frame clones, not every one. The top ten hold over 5% of the sample, which has about 140,000 clones, around 80% seen once. Sequencing input: PBMCs or T cells enriched from blood (not recorded which). Source of these receptors: a man aged 65 to 85 who had been exposed to COVID-19.

Only one count was recorded for this clone. The rearrangement links TRBV5-8 to TRBJ2-7, with D possibly matching TRBD1 (5 bases). Germline CDR1 reads SGHTS; CDR2 reads YDEGEE. The CDR3 covers 14 residues. V dropped 4 bases and J dropped 2 bases, with 13 bases sitting between them. CDR3 sequence: CASSNRQGAYEQYF. Here the CDR3 DNA reads TGTGCCAGCAGCAACAGGCAAGGGGCCTACGAGCAGTACTTC.

V is TRBV13 and J is TRBJ2-5, with 8 bases aligning to TRBD2. V lost 5 bases and J lost 2; bases outside the gene matches: 10. The CDR3 length is 16 residues. Germline CDR1 reads PRHDT; CDR2 reads FYEKMQ (reference sequence). DNA for the CDR3: TGTGCCAGCAGCCCGGAGCGGGGGCGGGGTCAAGAGACCCAGTACTTC. This translates into CASSPERGRGQETQYF.

This clone was recorded a few times. The rearrangement links TRBV28 to TRBJ1-5; TRBD1 is a possible D gene (6 bases). Per the germline V gene, CDR1 is MDHEN and CDR2 is SYDVKM. The CDR3 runs 16 residues. V lost 3 bases, J lost 2 bases, and 14 bases lay in between. CDR3 DNA: TGTGCCAGCAGTTTCGGGCAGGGGATTGGCAATCAGCCCCAGCATTTT. This translates into CASSFGQGIGNQPQHF.

The V call is TRBV7-6, the J call TRBJ1-2, with 9 bases aligning to TRBD1. Germline values: CDR1 SGHVS, CDR2 FNYEAQ. The V and J ends lost 5 bases and 4 bases, in that order; junction bases with no gene match: 8. The CDR3 is 15 residues long. CDR3 loop: CASSITGGVSYGYTF. CDR3 bases: TGTGCCAGCAGCATAACAGGGGGCGTGAGCTATGGCTACACCTTC.

V usage is TRBV2 and J usage is TRBJ1-2, with TRBD1 as a possible D gene (6 bases). The V gene lost 4 bases and the J gene lost 4 bases, with 13 bases spanning the gap. The CDR3 runs 14 residues. Germline V gene data show CDR1 as SNHLY and CDR2 as FYNNEI. CDR3 coding DNA: TGTGCCAGCAGTGGGACAGCGGGAAGCTATGGCTACACCTTC. Its protein product is CASSGTAGSYGYTF. Complete variable domain (other parts from reference TRBV2 and TRBJ1-2): EPEVTQTPSHQVTQMGQEVILRCVPISNHLYFYWYRQILGQKVEFLVSFYNNEISEKSEIFDDQFSVERPDGSNFTLKIRSTKLEDSAMYFCASSGTAGSYGYTFGSGTRLTVV.

This clone was counted only a few times. The CDR3 DNA reads as TGTGCCAGCAAAGGAGGGAACACTGAAGCTTTCTTT. Translating it yields CASKGGNTEAFF. The chain employs TRBV2 and TRBJ1-1; no clear D gene. V gave up 7 bases and J gave up 1 base, with 7 bases separating them. Germline loops: CDR1 SNHLY, CDR2 FYNNEI. This CDR3 contains 12 residues.

The rearrangement uses TRBV7-9 and TRBJ2-3, with TRBD2 matching 10 bases. Trimming at V came to 4 bases and at J to 0 bases, leaving 10 bases not matched to a gene. The V gene's germline CDR1 is SEHNR and CDR2 FQNEAQ (reference sequence). There are 18 residues in the CDR3. Here the CDR3 reads CASSSGSGGVLSTDTQYF. The CDR3 nucleotides are TGTGCCAGCAGCTCAGGGAGCGGGGGGGTGTTGAGCACAGATACGCAGTATTTT.

This clone was seen only a few times. V is TRBV11-2 and J is TRBJ1-5; tentatively, D is TRBD1 (6 bases). CDR3 length: 15 amino acids. V lost 0 bases and J lost 7, with 13 bases in between. Germline lookup yields CDR1 SGHAT and CDR2 FQNNGV. The CDR3 reads CASSLDLTGSQPQHF. DNA for the CDR3: TGTGCCAGCAGCTTAGATCTTACAGGGTCCCAGCCCCAGCATTTT. The variable domain in full, with the rest retrieved from reference TRBV11-2 and TRBJ1-5, is EAGVAQSPRYKIIEKRQSVAFWCNPISGHATLYWYQQILGQGPKLLIQFQNNGVVDDSQLPKDRFSAERLKGVDSTLKIQPAKLEDSAVYLCASSLDLTGSQPQHFGDGTRLSIL.

The CDR3 nucleotides are TGTGCCTGGACTCCACGGGTAAACCGAGGCTACACCTTC. Amino acids: CAWTPRVNRGYTF. The chain employs TRBV30 and TRBJ1-2, with D uncertain. The CDR3 consists of 13 residues. With 4 bases removed from V and 8 bases from J, the gap between germline ends came to 17 bases. Per germline, CDR1 GTSNPN and CDR2 SVGIG (reference sequence).

In DNA form, the CDR3 reads TGTGCCAGCAGCCGGGCGACAGGGAGCTACAATGAGCAGTTCTTC. Its translation is CASSRATGSYNEQFF. This rearrangement joins TRBV7-2 to TRBJ2-1; 7 positions agree with TRBD1. The germline gives CDR1 SGHTA, CDR2 FQGNSA. The V segment lost 5 bases and the J segment 3 bases; nucleotides outside the gene matches: 7. This CDR3 has 15 residues. The full variable domain, completed using reference TRBV7-2 and TRBJ2-1, is GAGVSQSPSNKVTEKGKDVELRCDPISGHTALYWYRQSLGQGLEFLIYFQGNSAPDKSGLPSDRFSAERTGGSVSTLTIQRTQQEDSAVYLCASSRATGSYNEQFFGPGTRLTVL.